This entry describes one T cell receptor beta chain. The antigen remains undetermined. This entry comes from a study of T-cell memory formation after mild COVID-19. Study results and caveats: While clones contracting from day 15 to 85 were balanced between CD4 and CD8, later expanders leaned CD4+. Contracting CD4+ clones sat mainly in CM and EM; CD8+ in EMRA. Pre-infection memory harbored some responding clones, suggesting cross-reactive memory joined.

The CDR3 runs to 15 residues. Looked up from germline, CDR1 is DFQATT and CDR2 is SNEGSKA (reference sequence). V shed 6 bases, J shed 4 bases, and the junction held 9 bases outside the gene matches. TCRdb fed the 5' RACE reads into MiXCR, producing one record per CDR3 protein. Of about 150,000 distinct CDR3 sequences detected, 31% appear once; the ten largest clones hold 12%. The origin of this receptor is an adult woman who had mild COVID-19 (a few samples of this study predate the infection). Cell type and time point are not known. What was sequenced was PBMCs or a T cell subset sorted from them (not recorded which). The genes are TRBV20-1 and TRBJ2-3; 11 bases agree with TRBD2. CDR3 nucleotide sequence: TGCAGTGCCCGGAAAACTAGCGGGAGAGCAGATACGCAGTATTTT. This sequence encodes CSARKTSGRADTQYF.